The clone carrying this T cell receptor beta chain was seen repeatedly, ten times or more. Its cognate antigen is unknown. The sample belongs to a study of T cells in Graves' hyperthyroidism and ophthalmopathy. Study-wide findings and caveats: A model using 13 V-J features told ophthalmopathy apart from stable hyperthyroidism. Blood held most thyroid clonotypes expanded above 0.001 frequency.

The investigators amplified TCR beta CDR3 regions from RNA transcripts. HTBI primers were used for first-round RT-PCR of the TCR CDR3. TCRdb independently ran MiXCR on the multiplex PCR reads; one entry per CDR3 protein. The sample carries more than 50,000 distinct CDR3 sequences, just under 50% recorded once. An approximately 10 ml volume of fresh peripheral blood provided the PBMCs. Material: blood. The origin of this receptor is a woman aged 30 to 39 with Graves' ophthalmopathy.

CDR3: CASSETLDRDLNTGELFF. CDR3 coding DNA: TGTGCCAGCAGTGAAACTCTGGACAGGGACCTTAACACCGGGGAGCTGTTTTTT. The rearrangement joins TRBV2 to TRBJ2-2, with 8 positions matching TRBD1. V was pared by 2 bases and J by 2 bases, with 10 bases of the junction left unmatched. The CDR3 runs 18 residues. The germline V gene has CDR1 SNHLY and CDR2 FYNNEI.